This T cell receptor beta chain was sequenced in a study of graft-versus-host responses after intestinal transplantation. Study-wide context: After anti-thymocyte globulin induction, recipients took tacrolimus and steroids for around three years.

CDR1 and CDR2 (germline): SGHVS, FQNEAQ. V lost 6 bases, J lost 6 bases, and 7 bases stayed unmatched. This CDR3 contains 15 residues. Note on this clone: Its antigen is currently unknown.

Both intraepithelial and lamina propria lymphocytes were released by processing graft tissue. Study findings and constraints: Those patients showing graft-donor T cell macrochimerism displayed high graft-versus-host to host-versus-graft clonal ratios in allografts.

Generated by immunoSEQ multiplex PCR, the TCRdb table keeps only in-frame clones and is missing some. The table includes fewer than 20,000 clones, over 70% detected once. The V call is TRBV7-8, the J call TRBJ2-2, with 10 bases identical to TRBD2. The sequenced sample was ileum tissue, obtained approximately 61 weeks after intestinal transplant. The source of this sequence is a human patient who received an intestinal transplant, so some T cells may come from the graft donor. This chain's CDR3 is CASSRTSGTPGELFF. The CDR3 nucleotides are TGTGCCAGCAGTCGGACTAGCGGAACCCCCGGGGAGCTGTTTTTT.